A selection of T cell receptor beta chains follows, all from one sample in a study of blood T cell repertoires in COVID-19. Assay: immunoSEQ multiplex PCR; the TCRdb copy retains only in-frame clones and omits some. The sample shows approximately 140,000 clones, around 89% of them seen only once. The material sequenced was peripheral blood. The source is a man in his fifties or sixties with active or convalescent COVID-19. The CDR3 runs from the conserved cysteine through the conserved F or W. Fields, in order: V gene, J gene, CDR3 length, clone size, D gene, CDR3 protein, CDR3 DNA. The D gene is left open where the match is weak. Size values are once, few and many counts, or a class for expanded clones, and some rows have none.

v_call: TRBV6-2/TRBV6-3; j_call: TRBJ1-1; cdr3_length: 16; clone_size: .; d_call: TRBD1; cdr3_aa: CASRYIGTGGKTEAFF; cdr3_nt: TGTGCCAGCAGATACATAGGGACAGGGGGGAAGACTGAAGCTTTCTTT
v_call: TRBV24-1; j_call: TRBJ2-1; cdr3_length: 13; clone_size: .; d_call: TRBD2; cdr3_aa: CATSDPTSGGVFF; cdr3_nt: TGTGCCACCAGTGACCCGACTAGCGGGGGAGTGTTCTTC
v_call: TRBV10-3; j_call: TRBJ1-1; cdr3_length: 15; clone_size: .; d_call: TRBD1; cdr3_aa: CASSLETGGWTEAFF; cdr3_nt: TGTGCCAGCTCCCTGGAGACAGGGGGCTGGACTGAAGCTTTCTTT
v_call: TRBV19; j_call: TRBJ2-1; cdr3_length: 18; clone_size: once; d_call: TRBD1; cdr3_aa: CASSLPRGKVGRGNEQFF; cdr3_nt: TGTGCCAGTAGTCTCCCCAGGGGGAAGGTAGGAAGGGGGAATGAGCAGTTCTTC
v_call: TRBV19; j_call: TRBJ1-6; cdr3_length: 14; clone_size: .; d_call: TRBD1; cdr3_aa: CASSTATGQAPGHF; cdr3_nt: TGTGCCAGTAGTACCGCCACGGGACAGGCTCCCGGCCACTTT
v_call: TRBV4-3; j_call: TRBJ2-1; cdr3_length: 18; clone_size: .; d_call: .; cdr3_aa: CASSQDWTGGLAYNEQFF; cdr3_nt: TGCGCCAGCAGCCAAGACTGGACGGGGGGCCTTGCCTACAATGAGCAGTTCTTC
v_call: TRBV27; j_call: TRBJ2-2; cdr3_length: 17; clone_size: .; d_call: .; cdr3_aa: CASSLRQDSFGAGELFF; cdr3_nt: TGTGCCAGCAGTTTAAGACAGGACAGCTTCGGAGCCGGGGAGCTGTTTTTT
v_call: TRBV7-7; j_call: TRBJ2-2; cdr3_length: 15; clone_size: .; d_call: .; cdr3_aa: CATRQDEGNTGELFF; cdr3_nt: TGTGCCACCCGACAGGACGAGGGGAACACCGGGGAGCTGTTTTTT
v_call: TRBV21-1; j_call: TRBJ2-1; cdr3_length: 19; clone_size: few; d_call: .; cdr3_aa: CASSKGDRLTREEYNEQFF; cdr3_nt: TGTGCCAGCAGCAAAGGTGACAGGTTGACCCGGGAGGAATACAATGAGCAGTTCTTC
v_call: TRBV28; j_call: TRBJ1-1; cdr3_length: 13; clone_size: .; d_call: .; cdr3_aa: CASRRGGPTEAFF; cdr3_nt: TGTGCCAGCAGAAGGGGCGGCCCCACTGAAGCTTTCTTT
v_call: TRBV7-2; j_call: TRBJ2-1; cdr3_length: 14; clone_size: .; d_call: .; cdr3_aa: CASSLAGGPNEQFF; cdr3_nt: TGTGCCAGCAGCTTAGCGGGGGGACCGAATGAGCAGTTCTTC
v_call: TRBV15; j_call: TRBJ1-1; cdr3_length: 16; clone_size: .; d_call: .; cdr3_aa: CATSRDPLAGNTEAFF; cdr3_nt: TGTGCCACCAGCAGAGATCCATTGGCAGGGAACACTGAAGCTTTCTTT
v_call: TRBV10-3; j_call: TRBJ1-4; cdr3_length: 14; clone_size: .; d_call: .; cdr3_aa: CAISEASFNEKLFF; cdr3_nt: TGTGCCATCAGTGAAGCAAGCTTTAATGAAAAACTGTTTTTT
v_call: TRBV28; j_call: TRBJ1-5; cdr3_length: 14; clone_size: .; d_call: .; cdr3_aa: CASSLHGGNQPQHF; cdr3_nt: TGTGCCAGCAGTTTACACGGGGGCAATCAGCCCCAGCATTTT
v_call: TRBV4-3; j_call: TRBJ1-2; cdr3_length: 16; clone_size: .; d_call: .; cdr3_aa: CASNEAVRVTNYGYTF; cdr3_nt: TGCGCCAGCAACGAAGCCGTACGCGTTACTAACTATGGCTACACCTTC
v_call: TRBV25-1; j_call: TRBJ2-1; cdr3_length: 11; clone_size: .; d_call: .; cdr3_aa: CASRRLYEQFF; cdr3_nt: TGTGCCAGCCGACGACTATATGAGCAGTTCTTC
v_call: TRBV10-3; j_call: TRBJ2-1; cdr3_length: 16; clone_size: once; d_call: TRBD2; cdr3_aa: CAISEYRAGGPNEQFF; cdr3_nt: TGTGCCATCAGTGAGTATCGGGCGGGAGGACCGAATGAGCAGTTCTTC
v_call: TRBV12-3/TRBV12-4; j_call: TRBJ1-1; cdr3_length: 13; clone_size: .; d_call: .; cdr3_aa: CASSAIPRTEAFF; cdr3_nt: TGTGCCAGCAGCGCCATACCTAGGACTGAAGCTTTCTTT
v_call: TRBV7-2; j_call: TRBJ2-7; cdr3_length: 13; clone_size: .; d_call: .; cdr3_aa: CASSPTSSYEQYF; cdr3_nt: TGTGCCAGCAGCCCTACTAGCTCCTACGAGCAGTACTTC
v_call: TRBV12-3/TRBV12-4; j_call: TRBJ1-3; cdr3_length: 11; clone_size: .; d_call: .; cdr3_aa: CASSSSTVHHF; cdr3_nt: TGTGCCAGCAGTTCTTCAACGGTCCATCACTTT
v_call: TRBV11-2; j_call: TRBJ2-7; cdr3_length: 12; clone_size: .; d_call: TRBD1; cdr3_aa: CASSGTGGEQYF; cdr3_nt: TGTGCCAGCTCCGGGACAGGTGGCGAGCAGTACTTC
v_call: TRBV19; j_call: TRBJ1-5; cdr3_length: 14; clone_size: .; d_call: TRBD1; cdr3_aa: CASTGQGGHQPQHF; cdr3_nt: TGTGCCAGTACGGGACAGGGGGGGCATCAGCCCCAGCATTTT